Sequencing of this T cell receptor beta chain was carried out in a study of identical twins. From the 5' RACE reads, TCRdb called clonotypes with MiXCR, one entry per CDR3 protein. Of about 100,000 distinct CDR3 sequences in the sample, just under 6% were seen once. The CDR3 totals 15 residues. CDR1 is SGHRS and CDR2 is YFSETQ in the germline V gene. V gave up 0 bases and J gave up 1 base, with 10 bases separating them. A few counts support this clonotype. The sample comprised memory T cells sorted from blood. The V gene is TRBV5-1, the J gene TRBJ2-5; D is undetermined. The TCR was taken from a woman in her forties or fifties in good health. The CDR3 sequence: CASSLEDASQETQYF. The CDR3 DNA is TGCGCCAGCAGCTTGGAGGACGCCAGCCAAGAGACCCAGTACTTC.